This T cell receptor beta chain was sequenced in a study of cytomegalovirus exposure and HLA in healthy donors. Overall study findings and caveats: Altogether, 150 to 200 TCR beta chains were recorded as cytomegalovirus-associated. In vitro assays verified that a few CMV-associated chains recognized CMV antigens specifically.

Only in-frame clones appear in the TCRdb table, and some are missing; sequencing was by immunoSEQ multiplex PCR. The table lists roughly 220,000 clones, approximately 80% of them singletons. Details on this clone: Its specificity is not known.

Germline V gene lookup returns CDR1 SGHRS and CDR2 YFSETQ. V was shortened by 0 bases and J by 6 bases, with 9 bases between the two germline ends. The CDR3 covers 13 residues. The TCR sequence derives from a woman in her thirties in good health and CMV-seropositive. The sequenced sample was PBMCs. The chain couples TRBV5-1 to TRBJ1-2; possible D gene TRBD1, 5 bases. This chain's CDR3 is CASSLAGTNGYTF. The CDR3 bases are TGCGCCAGCAGCTTGGCTGGGACTAATGGCTACACCTTC.